Below, 8 T cell receptor beta chains from the same sample are listed, as sequenced in a study of cytomegalovirus exposure and HLA in healthy donors. 60 Vbeta and 13 Jbeta primers were used in PCR. Profiled with immunoSEQ multiplex PCR; TCRdb holds only in-frame clones, not every one. The sample lists about 200,000 clones, roughly four fifths occurring once. The material sequenced was PBMCs. Every receptor here comes from a woman in her thirties in good health and CMV-seropositive.

The chain is built from TRBV9 and TRBJ2-1; tentative D call: TRBD1 (6 bases). Germline CDR1 SGDLS, CDR2 YYNGEE. V was trimmed by 3 bases and J by 4 bases, leaving 8 bases between them. There are 13 residues in the CDR3. CDR3 loop: CASSGTGYNEQFF. CDR3 DNA: TGTGCCAGCAGCGGTACAGGGTACAATGAGCAGTTCTTC.

This CDR3 is CASSFHRGGETQYF. The CDR3, as DNA: TGTGCCAGCAGTTTTCACAGGGGGGGAGAGACCCAGTACTTC. V usage is TRBV28 and J usage is TRBJ2-5; tentative D call: TRBD1 (8 bases). Trimming stripped 3 bases from V and 4 bases from J, with 12 bases between. This CDR3 is built from 14 residues. From germline, CDR1 is MDHEN and CDR2 SYDVKM. Full variable domain (rest looked up from reference TRBV28 and TRBJ2-5): DVKVTQSSRYLVKRTGEKVFLECVQDMDHENMFWYRQDPGLGLRLIYFSYDVKMKEKGDIPEGYSVSREKKERFSLILESASTNQTSMYLCASSFHRGGETQYFGPGTRLLVL.

The chain links TRBV9 to TRBJ2-3; TRBD2 matches 7 bases. The V and J ends lost 4 bases and 0 bases, in that order; junction bases with no gene match: 5. Germline loops: CDR1 SGDLS, CDR2 YYNGEE. The CDR3 extends over 15 amino acids. The CDR3 region has the DNA TGTGCCAGCAGCCTTAGCGGGCTCAGCACAGATACGCAGTATTTT. Its translation: CASSLSGLSTDTQYF.

The chain couples TRBV10-3 to TRBJ1-1, with TRBD1 matching 8 bases. The V segment lost 4 bases and the J segment 1 base; nucleotides outside the gene matches: 2. CDR3 size: 14 residues. Germline loops: CDR1 ENHRY, CDR2 SYGVKD. The CDR3 here is CAISVQGANTEAFF. CDR3 sequence (DNA): TGTGCCATCAGTGTGCAGGGGGCGAACACTGAAGCTTTCTTT.

The V gene is TRBV4-3, the J gene TRBJ2-3, with 9 nucleotides matching TRBD2. The CDR3 sequence is 16 residues long. Germline-derived CDR1 and CDR2 are LGHNA and YSLEER. The V segment lost 2 bases and the J segment 7 bases; nucleotides outside the gene matches: 10. The CDR3 is CASSQRAGGRGNTQYF. CDR3 coding DNA: TGCGCCAGCAGCCAACGCGCGGGGGGGCGGGGAAATACGCAGTATTTT.

This clone has only a few counts. V is TRBV18 and J is TRBJ2-7; possible D gene TRBD1, 7 bases. Germline V gene data show CDR1 as KGHSH and CDR2 as LQKENI. The CDR3 is made up of 14 amino acids. V was shortened by 1 base and J by 5 bases, with 12 bases between the two germline ends. CDR3 bases: TGTGCCAGCTCACCACGAACAGGGGAGGACGAGCAGTACTTC. Encoded protein: CASSPRTGEDEQYF.

The chain combines TRBV4-1 with TRBJ1-2; TRBD1 agrees at 8 bases. The germline V gene has CDR1 MGHRA and CDR2 YSYEKL. V lost 3 bases, J lost 2 bases, and 2 bases stayed unmatched. The CDR3 is made up of 14 amino acids. CDR3 sequence: CASSQAGGNYGYTF. CDR3 sequence (DNA): TGCGCCAGCAGCCAGGCAGGGGGCAACTATGGCTACACCTTC.

The chain joins TRBV19 to TRBJ2-2; D is undetermined. CDR1 and CDR2 (germline): LNHDA, SQIVND (reference sequence). V lost 5 bases and J 6 bases, leaving 13 bases between the germline ends. The CDR3 runs to 14 residues. The CDR3 nucleotides read TGTGCCAGTAGTGCTCGAGGATTTTCCGGGGAGCTGTTTTTT. Its protein is CASSARGFSGELFF.